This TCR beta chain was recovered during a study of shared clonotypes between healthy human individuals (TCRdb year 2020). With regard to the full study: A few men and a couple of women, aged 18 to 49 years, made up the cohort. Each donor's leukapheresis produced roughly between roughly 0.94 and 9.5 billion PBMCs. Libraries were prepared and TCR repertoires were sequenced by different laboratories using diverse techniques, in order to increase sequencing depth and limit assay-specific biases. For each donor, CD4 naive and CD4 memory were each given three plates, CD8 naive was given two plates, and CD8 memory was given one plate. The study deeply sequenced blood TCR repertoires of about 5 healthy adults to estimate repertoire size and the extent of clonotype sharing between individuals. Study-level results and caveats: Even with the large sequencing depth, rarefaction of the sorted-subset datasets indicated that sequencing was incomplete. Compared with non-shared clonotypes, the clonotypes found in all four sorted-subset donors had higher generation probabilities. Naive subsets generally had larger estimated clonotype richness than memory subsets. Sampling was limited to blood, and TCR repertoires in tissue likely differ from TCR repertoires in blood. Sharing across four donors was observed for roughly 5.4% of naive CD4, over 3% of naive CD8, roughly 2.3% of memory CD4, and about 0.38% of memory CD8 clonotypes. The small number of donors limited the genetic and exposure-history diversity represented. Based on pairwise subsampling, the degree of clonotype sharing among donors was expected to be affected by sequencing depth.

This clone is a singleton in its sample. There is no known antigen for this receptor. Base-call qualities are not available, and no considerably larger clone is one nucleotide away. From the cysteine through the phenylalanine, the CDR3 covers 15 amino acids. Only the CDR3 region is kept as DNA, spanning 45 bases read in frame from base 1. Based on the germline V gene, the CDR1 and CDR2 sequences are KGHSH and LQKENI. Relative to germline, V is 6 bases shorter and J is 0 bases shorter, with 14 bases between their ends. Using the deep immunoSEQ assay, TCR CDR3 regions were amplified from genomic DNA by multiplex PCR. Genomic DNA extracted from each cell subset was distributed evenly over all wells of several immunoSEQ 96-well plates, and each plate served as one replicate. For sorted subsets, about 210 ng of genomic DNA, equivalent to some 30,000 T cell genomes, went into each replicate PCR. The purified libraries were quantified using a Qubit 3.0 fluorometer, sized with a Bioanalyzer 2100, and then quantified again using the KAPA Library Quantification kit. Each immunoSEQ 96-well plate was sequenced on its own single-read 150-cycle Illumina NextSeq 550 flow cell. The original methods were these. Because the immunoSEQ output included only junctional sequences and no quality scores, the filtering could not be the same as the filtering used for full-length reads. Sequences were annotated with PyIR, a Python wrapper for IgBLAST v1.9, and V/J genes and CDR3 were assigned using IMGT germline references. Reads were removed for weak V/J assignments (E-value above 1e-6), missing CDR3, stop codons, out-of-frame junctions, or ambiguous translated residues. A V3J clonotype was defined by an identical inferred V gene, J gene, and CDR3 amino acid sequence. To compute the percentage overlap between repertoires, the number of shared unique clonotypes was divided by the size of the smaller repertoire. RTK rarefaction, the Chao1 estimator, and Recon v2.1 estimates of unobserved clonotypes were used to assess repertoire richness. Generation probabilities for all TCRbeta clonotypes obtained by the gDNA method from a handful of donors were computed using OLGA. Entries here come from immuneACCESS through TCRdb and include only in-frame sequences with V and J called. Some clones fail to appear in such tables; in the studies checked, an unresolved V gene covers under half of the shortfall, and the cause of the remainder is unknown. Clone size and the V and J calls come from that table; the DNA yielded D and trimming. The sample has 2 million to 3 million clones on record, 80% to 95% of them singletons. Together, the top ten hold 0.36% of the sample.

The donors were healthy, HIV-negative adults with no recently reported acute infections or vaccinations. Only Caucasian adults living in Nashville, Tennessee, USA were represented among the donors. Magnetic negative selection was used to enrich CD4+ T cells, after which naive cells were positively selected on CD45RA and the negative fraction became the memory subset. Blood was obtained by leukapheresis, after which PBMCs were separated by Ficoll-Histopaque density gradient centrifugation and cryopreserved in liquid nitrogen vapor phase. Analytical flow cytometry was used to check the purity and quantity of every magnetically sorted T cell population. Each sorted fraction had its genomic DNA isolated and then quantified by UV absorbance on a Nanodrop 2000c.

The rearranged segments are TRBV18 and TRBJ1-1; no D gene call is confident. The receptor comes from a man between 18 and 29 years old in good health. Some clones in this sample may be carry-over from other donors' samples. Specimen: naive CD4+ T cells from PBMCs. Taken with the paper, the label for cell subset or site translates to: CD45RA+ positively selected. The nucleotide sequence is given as TGTGCCAGCTCCCTCGGCGGGCAGTTGAACACTGAAGCTTTCTTT. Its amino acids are CASSLGGQLNTEAFF.